The clone carrying this TCR beta chain has only a few counts. The antigen is unknown. The data are from a study of T cells after yellow fever vaccination. A process of 5'RACE template switching, which added a universal primer site and UMIs, was used to make TCR cDNA. Via MiXCR, TCRdb re-called the 5' RACE reads, giving one row per CDR3 protein. The sample yields 120,000 or so distinct CDR3 sequences, 13% to 15% seen once. The V gene lost 1 base and the J gene lost 6 bases, with 12 bases spanning the gap. Germline V gene lookup returns CDR1 MGHRA and CDR2 YSYEKL. The CDR3 totals 15 residues. Overall study results and limits: Clonotypes shared by both compartments, CD4 and CD8, made up a small share. Most primary-vaccination clones reappeared after the booster (approximately 97% CD4, about 90% CD8).

Here the sequenced sample was CD8+ T cells sorted from PBMCs, taken 5 days after the yellow fever booster vaccination. This sequence originates from a man aged 18 to 35 who received the YFV17D yellow fever vaccine. The genes are TRBV4-1 and TRBJ2-2; D may be TRBD1 (5 bases). The CDR3 loop reads CASSQGPGMAGELFF. In nucleotides, the CDR3 is TGCGCCAGCAGCCAAGGTCCAGGGATGGCCGGGGAGCTGTTTTTT.